The subject of this entry is one T cell receptor beta chain. TCRdb redid the calling of the RACE reads with MiXCR, one entry per CDR3 protein. The table lists 140,000 or so distinct CDR3 sequences, about 12% of them singletons. Losses at the gene ends were 6 bases for V and 1 base for J; bases not matched to a gene: 5. Germline V gene lookup returns CDR1 SNHLY and CDR2 FYNNEI. This CDR3 is built from 17 residues. The time point: patch test 2, 6 weeks after DPC sensitization. Treatment denoted: therapeutic diphenylcyclopropenone sensitization with weekly scalp DPC. Samples of blood were obtained prior to the application of each patch test. These data come from a study of human T cells and chemical hapten exposure. About the study: Slight volume differences across pooled libraries mainly accounted for varying per-sample TCR yields.

This TCR was recovered from a woman aged 45-59 years with alopecia areata. Some clones in this sample may be carry-over from other donors' samples. V is TRBV2 and J is TRBJ2-6, with TRBD1 matching over 11 bases. Sequences were derived from whole blood, sampled in connection with sensitization to the hapten diphenylcyclopropenone (DPC). CDR3 protein: CASRLGQGASGANVLTF. CDR3 sequence (DNA): TGTGCCAGCAGGCTCGGACAGGGGGCGTCTGGGGCCAACGTCCTGACTTTC.